This TCR beta chain was recorded in a study of T cell responses to AZD1222 COVID-19 vaccine. Study as a whole: Second-dose groups at about 4 or about 12 weeks were pooled. Whole-study results and caveats: Reportedly, nearly half the spike-specific TCRs target unmutated variant regions. No day 14 peak samples; only post-peak repertoires were characterized.

TCRdb's table, derived via immunoSEQ multiplex PCR, lists solely in-frame clones and lacks some. Among some 180,000 clones listed, 70% to 90% were seen once. As regards this clone: Its antigen is as yet unknown.

CDR1 is GTSNPN, CDR2 SVGIG, per germline (reference sequence). Trimming removed 3 bases from V and 3 bases from J; junction bases left unmatched: 8. The CDR3 length is 15 residues. This TCR came from an adult in good health. The starting material was peripheral blood, obtained on day 0 of AZD1222 vaccination. The chain combines TRBV30 with TRBJ2-1, with 7 bases matching TRBD2. The CDR3 bases are TGTGCCTGGAGGGAGGCTAGCGGATACTACAATGAGCAGTTCTTC. Its protein product is CAWREASGYYNEQFF. Full variable domain (missing parts from reference TRBV30 and TRBJ2-1): SQTIHQWPATLVQPVGSPLSLECTVEGTSNPNLYWYRQAAGRGLQLLFYSVGIGQISSEVPQNLSASRPQDRQFILSSKKLLLSDSGFYLCAWREASGYYNEQFFGPGTRLTVL.